The subject of this entry is one T cell receptor beta chain. Its antigen specificity is not known. One base away there is no much larger clone; base qualities are not given. Memory CD4+ T cells were sorted ex vivo from peripheral blood of narcolepsy patients and healthy controls for TCR Vbeta sequencing. Library preparation was by the immunoSEQ multiplex PCR assay. Drawn from immuneACCESS, this table holds only the in-frame rearrangements with V and J called that TCRdb kept. Clones are partly lost; checked studies trace under half to an unresolved V gene and leave the rest unexplained. A total of some 32,000 clones appear in this sample, 65% to 85% of them only once. The biggest ten clones account for approximately 3.6% of the sample. The entry originates in a study of T cells in narcolepsy (dated by TCRdb to the late 2010s). Context from the whole study: The study enrolled patients with narcolepsy type 1 or type 2 (NT1, NT2) together with healthy control donors. To look for autoreactive T cells in narcolepsy patients that target self-antigens of hypocretin neurons (hypocretin, TRIB2), the study used TCR Vbeta sequencing to follow clonotypes in blood and CSF. The paper's findings and limits, for the study overall: Plots comparing CSF and blood CD4+ T cell clonotypes from the same patient highlighted HCRT-specific and TRIB2-specific autoreactive clonotypes. According to the report, autoreactive clonotypes were detected serially in the blood of the same patients and of different patients, but not in healthy controls. Certain blood memory CD4+ repertoires from patients and controls had no sequences that matched autoreactive T cell clones. Patients and controls had similar numbers of sequenced blood memory CD4+ clonotypes, with averages of about 38,000 in patients and over 30,000 in controls.

The sample was memory (CD45RA-) CD4+ T cells from blood. What the cell subset or site label conveys for this sample: memory T cells sorted ex vivo from peripheral blood. The clonotype comes from a human donor in good health.

Here is the DNA: TGTGCCAGCAGACCACCCAGGGGTGAGCAGTTCTTC. It translates to CASRPPRGEQFF. The chain couples TRBV5-6 to TRBJ2-1; the D gene is possibly TRBD1, with 6 bases matching. CDR1 and CDR2 were assigned from the germline V gene as SGHDT and YYEEEE. The CDR3 has 12 amino acids, counting the end cysteine and phenylalanine. The only DNA kept is the CDR3, 36 bases in frame from the first base. V is shortened by 5 bases, J by 9 bases, and the region joining them spans 12 bases. Reference TRBV5-6 and TRBJ2-1 genes cover what lies past the CDR3, so the full variable domain is DAGVTQSPTHLIKTRGQQVTLRCSPKSGHDTVSWYQQALGQGPQFIFQYYEEEERQRGNFPDRFSGHQFPNYSSELNVNALLLGDSALYLCASRPPRGEQFFGPGTRLTVL.